Listed below are T cell receptor beta chains from one sample, sequenced in a study of chemoradiotherapy in HPV16-positive cancers. Profiling relied on immunoSEQ multiplex PCR, and the TCRdb table lists in-frame clones only, not all of them. The sample carries about 30,000 clones, 91% recorded once. Sequencing was performed on blood, taken from a patient who underwent chemoradiotherapy. The receptor source for this set is a human donor with HPV-associated anogenital cancer. Both conserved end residues are part of each CDR3. The order of the fields is V gene, J gene, clone size, D gene, CDR3 DNA, CDR3 protein. D genes are given only for firm matches. Size is omitted from some rows. Given values are once, few, many or a class for expanded clones.

TRBV13	TRBJ2-4	.	TRBD1	TGTGCCAGCAGCTTAGGAACAGGGGGCGCCAAAAACATTCAGTACTTC	CASSLGTGGAKNIQYF
TRBV6-6	TRBJ2-2	.	TRBD1	TGTGCCAGCAGCGAGAACAGGGGGCACGGGGAGCTGTTTTTT	CASSENRGHGELFF
TRBV7-2	TRBJ1-2	.	TRBD1	TGTGCCAGCAGCCGGGACAGGGGGGGGGATGGCTACACCTTC	CASSRDRGGDGYTF
TRBV27	TRBJ1-5	once	.	TGTGCCAGCAGACCGGACACTGGCGGCAATCAGCCCCAGCATTTT	CASRPDTGGNQPQHF
TRBV5-6	TRBJ2-2	.	.	TGTGCCAGCAGCTTGGATGGCGGGGGCGGTTACACCGGGGAGCTGTTTTTT	CASSLDGGGGYTGELFF
TRBV2	TRBJ2-5	.	.	TGTGCCAGCAGTGAAGCGGGAGAGACCCAGTACTTC	CASSEAGETQYF
TRBV5-4	TRBJ1-2	.	.	TGTGCCAGCAGACCGGACCGAAACTATGGCTACACCTTC	CASRPDRNYGYTF
TRBV5-1	TRBJ1-1	once	TRBD1	TGCGCCAGCAGCTTTTTGGGGACAGGGGTAACTGAAGCTTTCTTT	CASSFLGTGVTEAFF
TRBV29-1	TRBJ2-5	once	TRBD1	TGCAGCGCCAGGGGACAGTCGGAGACCCAGTACTTC	CSARGQSETQYF
TRBV27	TRBJ2-3	.	TRBD1	TGTGCCAGCGGGTGGAACAGGGGGCCTTTGGATACGCAGTATTTT	CASGWNRGPLDTQYF
TRBV9	TRBJ2-1	.	.	TGTGCCAGCAGCGTAGAGGGGGGGGCAAATGAGCAGTTCTTC	CASSVEGGANEQFF
TRBV7-7	TRBJ2-5	.	TRBD1	TGTGCTAGCAGTCTTAACCCAGGGGGCGGTGAGACCCAGTACTTC	CASSLNPGGGETQYF
TRBV7-2	TRBJ2-2	.	.	TGTGCCAGCAGCCCCCGTCGACAGACAAACACCGGGGAGCTGTTTTTT	CASSPRRQTNTGELFF
TRBV14	TRBJ2-3	medium-sized	TRBD2	TGTGCCAGCAGCCAAGGCCCTAGCGGGGGCACAGATACGCAGTATTTT	CASSQGPSGGTDTQYF
TRBV15	TRBJ2-6	.	.	TGTGCCACCAGCAGTAATCCCGGGACATTTGAGAGCTCTGGGGCCAACGTCCTGACTTTC	CATSSNPGTFESSGANVLTF
TRBV5-1	TRBJ2-2	.	.	TGCGCCAGCAGCTTGAGTCTCTGGGGGACCGGGGAGCTGTTTTTT	CASSLSLWGTGELFF
TRBV25-1	TRBJ1-2	.	.	TGTGCCAGCAGGGACACCCGAAGGAAGAATGGCTACACCTTC	CASRDTRRKNGYTF
TRBV28	TRBJ2-3	few	.	TGTGCCAGCAGTTTCGGAATGGATACGCAGTATTTT	CASSFGMDTQYF
TRBV5-6	TRBJ1-1	.	.	TGTGCCAGCAGCTTGGGGTCAGGTCAAGCTTTCTTT	CASSLGSGQAFF